This entry lists 20 T cell receptor beta chains sequenced from one sample in a study of OX40 agonist ivuxolimab in advanced cancers. Profiling relied on immunoSEQ multiplex PCR, and the TCRdb table lists in-frame clones only, not all of them. The data hold approximately 28,000 clones, with 80% to 85% observed a single time. Sequenced here: CD4+ or CD8+ T cells sorted from blood, sampled in a trial of the OX40 agonist ivuxolimab. These TCRs come from an adult with an advanced solid tumor such as melanoma, head and neck, liver or kidney cancer.

This clone came up once. This chain uses TRBV13 with TRBJ1-1; D uncertain. CDR3 length equals 13 residues. Trimming took 3 bases from V and 1 from J, leaving 6 bases between them. Germline-derived CDR1 and CDR2 are PRHDT and FYEKMQ (reference sequence). CDR3 DNA: TGTGCCAGCAGCTTTGGGCAGAACACTGAAGCTTTCTTT. It encodes CASSFGQNTEAFF. The full variable domain, with the rest looked up from reference TRBV13 and TRBJ1-1, is AAGVIQSPRHLIKEKRETATLKCYPIPRHDTVYWYQQGPGQDPQFLISFYEKMQSDKGSIPDRFSAQQFSDYHSELNMSSLELGDSALYFCASSFGQNTEAFFGQGTRLTVV.

This clone was counted between two and nine times. This chain's CDR3 is CASSDNWTGDNGYTF. As DNA, the CDR3 is TGTGCCAGCAGTGACAATTGGACAGGGGACAATGGCTACACCTTC. The V gene is TRBV6-4, the J gene TRBJ1-2, with 9 bases aligning to TRBD1. V dropped 2 bases and J dropped 6; count of bases not matched to a gene: 7. CDR3 length: 15 amino acids. Looked up from germline, CDR1 is MRHNA and CDR2 is SNTAGT.

This chain uses TRBV19 with TRBJ1-5; the D is unclear. Trimming took off 0 bases at V and 5 bases at J, with 11 bases between the two ends. The CDR3 runs to 15 residues. Germline V lookup: CDR1 LNHDA, CDR2 SQIVND (reference sequence). The CDR3 DNA reads TGTGCCAGTAGTATAGAGACCGGACCTGATCAGCCCCAGCATTTT. Its translation: CASSIETGPDQPQHF.

This clone was seen just once. The genes are TRBV19 and TRBJ2-2; D is uncertain. Deletions cut 7 bases from V and 1 base from J, with 13 bases between. The length of the CDR3 is 15 residues. Germline CDR1 LNHDA, CDR2 SQIVND (reference sequence). CDR3 in DNA: TGTGCCAGTACTCCCCCACATGGGAACACCGGGGAGCTGTTTTTT. Protein product: CASTPPHGNTGELFF.

V usage is TRBV27 and J usage is TRBJ1-2; D uncertain. The CDR3 extends over 11 amino acids. V was trimmed by 8 bases and J by 4 bases, leaving 8 bases between them. Germline values: CDR1 MNHEY, CDR2 SMNVEV (reference sequence). CDR3 sequence reads: CASGGLYGYTF. CDR3 nucleotide sequence: TGTGCCAGCGGCGGCCTCTATGGCTACACCTTC.

V usage is TRBV11-3 and J usage is TRBJ2-5, with 13 bases identical to TRBD2. Germline CDR1 reads SGHNT; CDR2 reads YENEEA. With V trimmed by 4 bases and J by 4 bases, 6 bases remained unmatched. This CDR3 has 16 amino acids. The CDR3, as DNA: TGTGCCAGCAGCTCAACTAGCGGGAGGGCCGTAGAGACCCAGTACTTC. It encodes CASSSTSGRAVETQYF. Combining the CDR3 with reference TRBV11-3 and TRBJ2-5 gives the whole variable domain EAGVVQSPRYKIIEKKQPVAFWCNPISGHNTLYWYLQNLGQGPELLIRYENEEAVDDSQLPKDRFSAERLKGVDSTLKIQPAELGDSAVYLCASSSTSGRAVETQYFGPGTRLLVL.

The chain links TRBV7-2 to TRBJ1-4, with 7 bases that match TRBD1. The trim removed 2 bases at V and 8 bases at J, leaving 11 bases unmatched. Germline CDR1 and CDR2: SGHTA and FQGNSA. The CDR3 runs to 16 residues. CDR3 sequence (DNA): TGTGCCAGCAGCTTATTTTTTCGACAGGGTATCGAAAAACTGTTTTTT. Residues: CASSLFFRQGIEKLFF.

V usage is TRBV6-5 and J usage is TRBJ2-7; 7 nucleotides align to TRBD1. From germline, CDR1 is MNHEY and CDR2 SVGAGI. The CDR3 sequence is 15 residues long. V was clipped by 0 bases and J by 2 bases; unmatched bases: 4. The DNA for the CDR3 is TGTGCCAGCAGTTACTCAGGACAGGAAACCTACGAGCAGTACTTC. This translates into CASSYSGQETYEQYF.

CDR3 nucleotide sequence: TGTGCCAGCTCAAACTCTGGAAACACCATATATTTT. Its translation is CASSNSGNTIYF. The chain recombines TRBV28 with TRBJ1-3; D ambiguous. CDR1 and CDR2 (germline): MDHEN, SYDVKM. This CDR3 contains 12 residues. V lost 8 bases, J lost 0 bases, and 5 bases lay in between.

The chain joins TRBV10-3 to TRBJ2-5, with D maybe TRBD2 (6 bases). CDR3 length equals 14 residues. CDR1 is ENHRY, CDR2 SYGVKD, per germline. Between the trimmed V and J ends, which lost 10 bases and 5 bases, there was a span of 20 bases. The CDR3 spells CARGDSRGCETQYF. CDR3 DNA: TGTGCCAGAGGGGACTCGAGGGGTTGTGAGACCCAGTACTTC.

This rearrangement joins TRBV4-1 to TRBJ2-7, with no clear D. CDR1 MGHRA and CDR2 YSYEKL come from the germline V gene. The CDR3 length is 11 residues. V was cut by 1 base and J by 6 bases, with 4 bases left in between. The CDR3 DNA reads TGCGCCAGCAGCCAAGGATCCGAGCAGTACTTC. It is translated as CASSQGSEQYF.

This clone is judged medium-sized (0.01 to 0.1%). The rearrangement links TRBV19 to TRBJ2-1; D could derive from TRBD1 or TRBD2 (6 bases each). The CDR3 extends over 16 amino acids. Germline assignment: CDR1 LNHDA and CDR2 SQIVND (reference sequence). V shed 2 bases and J shed 0 bases, with 11 bases lying between them. Here the CDR3 DNA reads TGTGCCAGTAGTATATTCGGGGGCATCTCCTACAATGAGCAGTTCTTC. Protein product: CASSIFGGISYNEQFF.

The J gene is TRBJ1-1, the V gene TRBV19; TRBD1 is a possible D gene (6 bases). The CDR3 is 13 amino acids. CDR1 and CDR2 from the germline V gene are LNHDA and SQIVND (reference sequence). Trimming removed 3 bases at V and 6 bases at J, with 11 bases between. The CDR3 DNA reads TGTGCCAGTAGTATTTGGGGGGCGGCTGAAGCTTTCTTT. Amino acids: CASSIWGAAEAFF.

DNA for the CDR3: TGTGCCAGCAGTCCCAGTGGAAACACCATATATTTT. As protein: CASSPSGNTIYF. The chain employs TRBV5-4 and TRBJ1-3, with D unclear. CDR3 length equals 12 residues. The germline gives CDR1 SGHNT, CDR2 YYREEE (reference sequence). V was trimmed by 5 bases and J by 3 bases, leaving 6 bases between them.

The rearrangement joins TRBV9 to TRBJ2-2, with D perhaps matching TRBD1 or TRBD2 (5 bases each). Germline V lookup: CDR1 SGDLS, CDR2 YYNGEE. V lost 3 bases and J lost 1, with 10 bases in between. CDR3 length equals 15 residues. The CDR3 DNA sequence: TGTGCCAGCAGCGACGGGACGCTGAACACCGGGGAGCTGTTTTTT. This encodes CASSDGTLNTGELFF.

The chain employs TRBV7-2 and TRBJ2-5, with TRBD1 matching 7 bases. Germline loops: CDR1 SGHTA, CDR2 FQGNSA. CDR3 size: 14 residues. With V trimmed by 5 bases and J by 2 bases, 5 bases remained unmatched. Written as DNA, the CDR3 is TGTGCCAGCAGCGTAGGACAGGCACAAGAGACCCAGTACTTC. Its translation is CASSVGQAQETQYF. The full variable domain, its missing parts supplied by reference TRBV7-2 and TRBJ2-5, is GAGVSQSPSNKVTEKGKDVELRCDPISGHTALYWYRQSLGQGLEFLIYFQGNSAPDKSGLPSDRFSAERTGGSVSTLTIQRTQQEDSAVYLCASSVGQAQETQYFGPGTRLLVL.

The V and J genes are TRBV4-2 and TRBJ2-7; D not certain. V lost 3 bases and J 3 bases, leaving 12 bases between the germline ends. This CDR3 contains 14 residues. The V gene's germline CDR1 is LGHNA and CDR2 YNFKEQ. The CDR3 is CASSQTEMVYEQYF. CDR3 nucleotides: TGTGCCAGCAGCCAGACGGAAATGGTCTACGAGCAGTACTTC.

This clone was counted only a few times. This sequence joins TRBV19 and TRBJ1-5, with 9 bases aligning to TRBD1. Looked up from germline, CDR1 is LNHDA and CDR2 is SQIVND (reference sequence). Trimming cost V 1 base and J 6 bases; bases outside gene matches: 4. This CDR3 is built from 15 residues. DNA for the CDR3: TGTGCCAGTAGTATAGCGGACAGGGGTGGTCAGCCCCAGCATTTT. This encodes CASSIADRGGQPQHF.

The V and J genes are TRBV5-1 and TRBJ2-1; no clear D gene. Germline loops: CDR1 SGHRS, CDR2 YFSETQ. CDR3 length: 16 amino acids. V was pared by 0 bases and J by 5 bases, with 15 bases between. In nucleotides, the CDR3 is TGCGCCAGCAGCTTGGCCTCCGGGCAGGCCAACAATGAGCAGTTCTTC. This gives the protein CASSLASGQANNEQFF. Using reference TRBV5-1 and TRBJ2-1 for the parts outside the CDR3, the full variable domain is KAGVTQTPRYLIKTRGQQVTLSCSPISGHRSVSWYQQTPGQGLQFLFEYFSETQRNKGNFPGRFSGRQFSNSRSEMNVSTLELGDSALYLCASSLASGQANNEQFFGPGTRLTVL.

The chain is built from TRBV30 and TRBJ2-7; 9 nucleotides agree with TRBD1. Germline loops: CDR1 GTSNPN, CDR2 SVGIG (reference sequence). The CDR3 totals 14 residues. Trimming took 3 bases from V and 5 from J; bases not matched to a gene: 8. The CDR3 protein is CAWSPGQGFHEQYF. In nucleotides, the CDR3 is TGTGCCTGGAGCCCGGGACAGGGATTCCACGAGCAGTACTTC.